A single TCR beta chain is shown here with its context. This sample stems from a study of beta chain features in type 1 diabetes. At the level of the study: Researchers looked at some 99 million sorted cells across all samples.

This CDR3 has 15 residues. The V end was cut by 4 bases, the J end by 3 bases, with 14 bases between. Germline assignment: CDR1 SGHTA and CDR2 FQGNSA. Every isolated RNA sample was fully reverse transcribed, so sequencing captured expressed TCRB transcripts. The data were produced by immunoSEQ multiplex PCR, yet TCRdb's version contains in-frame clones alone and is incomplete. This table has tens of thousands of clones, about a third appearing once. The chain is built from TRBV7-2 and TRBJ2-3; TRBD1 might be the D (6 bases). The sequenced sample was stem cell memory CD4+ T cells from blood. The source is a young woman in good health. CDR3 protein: CASSSTGHQTDTQYF. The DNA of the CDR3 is TGTGCCAGCAGCTCAACGGGACACCAAACAGATACGCAGTATTTT. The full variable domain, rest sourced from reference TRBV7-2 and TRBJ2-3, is GAGVSQSPSNKVTEKGKDVELRCDPISGHTALYWYRQSLGQGLEFLIYFQGNSAPDKSGLPSDRFSAERTGGSVSTLTIQRTQQEDSAVYLCASSSTGHQTDTQYFGPGTRLTVL.